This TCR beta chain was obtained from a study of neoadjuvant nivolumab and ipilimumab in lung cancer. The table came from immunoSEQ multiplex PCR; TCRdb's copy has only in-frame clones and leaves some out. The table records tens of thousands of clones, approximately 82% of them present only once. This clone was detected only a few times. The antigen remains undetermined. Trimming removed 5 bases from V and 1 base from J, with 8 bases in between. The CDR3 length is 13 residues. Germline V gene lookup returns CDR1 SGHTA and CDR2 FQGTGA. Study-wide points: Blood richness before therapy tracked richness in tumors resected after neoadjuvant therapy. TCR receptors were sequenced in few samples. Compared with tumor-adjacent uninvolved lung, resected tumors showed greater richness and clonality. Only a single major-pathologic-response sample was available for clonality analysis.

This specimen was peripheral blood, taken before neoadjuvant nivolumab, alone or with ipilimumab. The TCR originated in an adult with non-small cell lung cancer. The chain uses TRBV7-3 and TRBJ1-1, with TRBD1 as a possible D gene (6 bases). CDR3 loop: CASSQDRNTEAFF. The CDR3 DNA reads TGTGCCAGCAGCCAGGACAGGAACACTGAAGCTTTCTTT. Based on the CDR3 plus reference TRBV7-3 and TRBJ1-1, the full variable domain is GAGVSQTPSNKVTEKGKYVELRCDPISGHTALYWYRQSLGQGPEFLIYFQGTGAADDSGLPNDRFFAVRPEGSVSTLKIQRTERGDSAVYLCASSQDRNTEAFFGQGTRLTVV.